This entry lists 4 T cell receptor beta chains sequenced from one sample in a study of monozygotic twins with inflammatory bowel disease. TCRdb reanalyzed the 5' RACE reads, giving one entry per CDR3 protein sequence and no DNA. This table lists some 150,000 distinct CDR3 sequences. Sequenced sample: blood. These receptors were collected from a human donor with ulcerative colitis or Crohn's disease, or a healthy co-twin of an affected twin (not recorded which).

The chain has TRBV9 and TRBJ1-6; TCRdb proposes TRBD1, but this gene call is untestable without DNA. The CDR3 spans 16 residues. Germline CDR1 and CDR2: SGDLS and YYNGEE. The CDR3 reads CASSVSRDRGHSPLHF.

The chain joins TRBV20-1 to TRBJ1-5; TCRdb picks TRBD1, but there is no DNA to check that call. The CDR3 loop spans 14 amino acids. Germline V gives CDR1 DFQATT, CDR2 SNEGSKA (reference sequence). The CDR3 spells CSARTGGYNQPQHF.

The rearrangement joins TRBV6-6 to TRBJ2-3. Germline CDR1 MNHNY, CDR2 SVGAGI (reference sequence). This CDR3 is 12 amino acids long. This CDR3 is CASRQSSDTQYF.

The chain uses TRBV6-5 and TRBJ1-2. CDR1 MNHEY and CDR2 SVGAGI come from the germline V gene. This CDR3 is 13 amino acids long. The CDR3 is CASSLGRYYGYTF.